The clone carrying this T cell receptor (beta chain) came up many times. What it binds is not known. The data originate from a study of CD8 T cells in ankylosing spondylitis. Study-level findings and limits: Reports say disease-linked clones showed up significantly more in matched ankylosing spondylitis synovial fluid.

Construction of TCR beta libraries was performed using quantitative 5'-RACE with molecular barcodes. From the 5' RACE reads, TCRdb called clonotypes with MiXCR, one entry per CDR3 protein. The table lists about 64,000 distinct CDR3 sequences, more than 5.5% of them singletons. Trimming cost V 4 bases and J 1 base, with 10 bases left between them. Per germline, CDR1 SGHAT and CDR2 FQNNGV. The CDR3 covers 14 residues. The chain couples TRBV11-2 to TRBJ1-1; D unresolved. The sequence derives from a male donor with ankylosing spondylitis. Material: synovial fluid, either unsorted or a sorted T cell fraction (not recorded which). The CDR3, as DNA: TGTGCCAGCAGCTGGCAGAGATGGAACACTGAAGCTTTCTTT. The encoded protein is CASSWQRWNTEAFF. The entire variable domain, with the rest obtained from reference TRBV11-2 and TRBJ1-1, is as follows: EAGVAQSPRYKIIEKRQSVAFWCNPISGHATLYWYQQILGQGPKLLIQFQNNGVVDDSQLPKDRFSAERLKGVDSTLKIQPAKLEDSAVYLCASSWQRWNTEAFFGQGTRLTVV.